This TCR beta chain was sequenced for a study of blood T cell repertoires in COVID-19. Study summary: Specimens from acute and convalescent COVID-19 originated in the United States, Italy and Spain.

Original methodology: By means of reference gene primer amplification, nucleated cell counts were estimated. Profiled with immunoSEQ multiplex PCR; TCRdb holds only in-frame clones, not every one. Clone size and the V and J calls come from that table; the DNA yielded D and trimming. The sample holds under 200,000 clones; about 80% are singletons and the top ten take 7% to 10%. Germline loops: CDR1 SGHRS, CDR2 YFSETQ. The V segment lost 3 bases and the J segment 11 bases; nucleotides outside the gene matches: 4. The CDR3 runs to 11 residues. The source material was peripheral blood. The receptor was derived from a man between 60 and 75 years old with acute or convalescent COVID-19. This chain joins TRBV5-1 and TRBJ1-1; 7 bases are a match to TRBD1. In DNA form, the CDR3 reads TGCGCCAGCAGCTCAGGGGGGCCGGCTTTCTTT. Amino acids: CASSSGGPAFF.